The entry below describes one T cell receptor beta chain. Its antigen is not known. Sample donors were healthy Caucasian individuals that came from Russia, aged roughly 6 to 90. Through a sample-barcoded 5' primer and a J-beta primer mix, a second PCR was run for roughly 7 to 11 cycles. TCRdb processed the 5' RACE reads anew with MiXCR; each CDR3 protein has one entry. This sample has some 900,000 distinct CDR3 sequences, with under 50% found just once. This sample was included in a study of blood T cells in healthy people across ages. Regarding the study as a whole: It was the long-lived donors that had more naive CD4+ cells and higher diversity than aged donors.

The TCR originated in a man aged 25-45 years in good health. Specimen: blood.

The chain's CDR3 is CASSYSRSTLADTQYF. For the CDR3, the DNA is TGTGCCAGCAGTTACTCTCGTAGCACACTCGCAGATACGCAGTATTTT. The chain couples TRBV6-2 or TRBV6-3 to TRBJ2-3; D remains unclear. The ends were cut back, 0 bases at V and 4 bases at J, with 14 bases in the middle. This CDR3 has 16 amino acids. Germline CDR1 reads MNHEY; CDR2 reads SVGEGT.